This paragraph covers one T cell receptor beta chain sequence. The data stem from a study of T-cell reconstitution after alpha-beta-depleted transplantation in children. Unique molecular identifiers featured in how the TCRbeta library was prepared. TCRdb itself ran the PCR reads through MiXCR, one entry per CDR3 protein. The data hold hundreds of thousands of distinct CDR3 sequences, with around 17% observed a single time. Germline CDR1 and CDR2: MNHNS and SASEGT. This CDR3 is built from 17 residues. V shed 5 bases, J shed 0 bases, and the junction held 11 bases outside the gene matches. Sample: PBMCs from the stem cell graft donor, taken from the stem cell graft. The receptor comes from a human donor who donated a stem cell graft to a child with acute myeloid leukemia. The chain employs TRBV6-1 and TRBJ1-2, with 8 bases that match TRBD1. CDR3 DNA: TGTGCCAGCAGTCAACGACAGGGGAGCGCGGCTAACTATGGCTACACCTTC. Its protein product is CASSQRQGSAANYGYTF.